Shown below are 17 T cell receptor beta chains from a single sample sequenced in a study of control samples from healthy donors and cancer patients. Data came from immunoSEQ multiplex PCR; TCRdb stores just in-frame clones and leaves some out. The data hold around 78,000 clones, with approximately 94% observed a single time. Specimen: blood. The receptors come from a woman aged 18-29 years in good health.

V is TRBV7-3 and J is TRBJ2-3; no definite D call. V gave up 2 bases and J gave up 4 bases, with 10 bases separating them. The CDR3 is made up of 14 amino acids. From germline, CDR1 is SGHTA and CDR2 FQGTGA. The CDR3 DNA follows: TGTGCCAGCAGCTTAGGTGCGGTTCCAGATACGCAGTATTTT. Amino acid sequence: CASSLGAVPDTQYF.

The V and J genes are TRBV28 and TRBJ1-2, with D maybe TRBD1 (5 bases). V was cut by 2 bases and J by 5 bases, with 15 bases left in between. The CDR3 covers 15 residues. Germline V lookup: CDR1 MDHEN, CDR2 SYDVKM. CDR3 protein: CASSLRDWPRYGYTF. The CDR3 DNA is TGTGCCAGCAGTTTACGGGACTGGCCGCGGTATGGCTACACCTTC.

This clone came up once. This chain joins TRBV11-3 and TRBJ2-1; 9 nucleotides match TRBD2. Trimming removed 4 bases from V and 7 bases from J; junction bases left unmatched: 17. CDR1 SGHNT and CDR2 YENEEA come from the germline V gene. The CDR3 totals 18 residues. The CDR3, as DNA: TGTGCCAGCAGCTCCTATGGAGGGTCTGGACTAGCGCAAAATGAGCAGTTCTTC. This encodes CASSSYGGSGLAQNEQFF.

The chain combines TRBV29-1 with TRBJ2-1; 7 bases map to TRBD2. J was trimmed by 8 bases and V by 7 bases; bases with no gene match: 23. The germline V gene has CDR1 SQVTM and CDR2 ANQGSEA. The CDR3 extends over 17 amino acids. The CDR3 loop reads CSAGLAGGSSVVHEQFF. In nucleotides, the CDR3 is TGCAGCGCCGGTCTTGCGGGCGGGAGCTCAGTTGTCCATGAGCAGTTCTTC.

CDR3 region: CASSHLRTDSFNTF. CDR3 coding DNA: TGTGCCAGCAGCCATCTTCGGACAGACTCCTTTAACACCTTC. The V gene is TRBV5-4, the J gene TRBJ1-2; perhaps TRBD1 as D (6 bases). CDR3 length equals 14 residues. In germline, CDR1 is SGHNT, CDR2 YYREEE (reference sequence). V was pared by 4 bases and J by 12 bases, with 22 bases between.

Only one count was recorded for this clone. The chain carries TRBV11-2 and TRBJ2-7, with 9 nucleotides matching TRBD1. J was trimmed by 4 bases and V by 2 bases; bases with no gene match: 12. The germline CDR1 and CDR2 sequences are SGHAT and FQNNGV. This CDR3 is 17 amino acids long. The CDR3 region has the DNA TGTGCCAGCAGCTTACAAACCGGGACAGGGTTAGGGTACGAGCAGTACTTC. Its translation: CASSLQTGTGLGYEQYF.

This chain joins TRBV6-5 and TRBJ1-2; unclear D gene. Trimming took off 5 bases at V and 0 bases at J, with 13 bases between the two ends. The CDR3 has 15 amino acids. CDR1 is MNHEY, CDR2 SVGAGI, per germline. CDR3 sequence (DNA): TGTGCCAGCAGTAACACGCGGGGTTCTAACTATGGCTACACCTTC. Its protein product is CASSNTRGSNYGYTF.

CDR3 sequence: CASSQSRNQPQHF. In DNA, the CDR3 is TGTGCCAGCAGCCAGTCTCGCAATCAGCCCCAGCATTTT. V usage is TRBV3-1 (or the pseudogene TRBV3-2) and J usage is TRBJ1-5, with D uncertain. With 3 bases removed from V and 2 bases from J, the gap between germline ends came to 5 bases. The germline V gene has CDR1 LGHDT and CDR2 YNNKEL (reference sequence). This CDR3 has 13 residues.

The chain employs TRBV5-1 and TRBJ1-3, with a tentative D call TRBD1 (5 bases). The germline V gene has CDR1 SGHRS and CDR2 YFSETQ. Trimming took off 0 bases at V and 0 bases at J, with 10 bases between the two ends. This CDR3 spans 16 amino acids. CDR3 DNA sequence: TGCGCCAGCAGCTTGGCCCAGGGAGGCTCTGGAAACACCATATATTTT. It translates to CASSLAQGGSGNTIYF.

The chain recombines TRBV27 with TRBJ2-7, with 9 bases lining up with TRBD1. J was trimmed by 1 base and V by 11 bases; bases with no gene match: 9. Germline-derived CDR1 and CDR2 are MNHEY and SMNVEV (reference sequence). This CDR3 contains 14 residues. The CDR3 bases are TGTGCCTCCTCAGACGGGACAGGGTCCTACGAGCAGTACTTC. It yields the protein CASSDGTGSYEQYF.

V usage is TRBV5-5 and J usage is TRBJ1-2, with 7 positions matching TRBD1. There are 16 residues in the CDR3. J gave up 2 bases and V 4 bases, and 11 bases lay outside the gene matches. In germline, CDR1 is SGHKS, CDR2 YYEKEE (reference sequence). The CDR3 reads CASSGGTVYENYGYTF. CDR3 sequence (DNA): TGTGCCAGCAGCGGCGGGACAGTTTACGAAAACTATGGCTACACCTTC.

V usage is TRBV7-3 and J usage is TRBJ2-5, with TRBD2 matching 7 bases. V was clipped by 3 bases and J by 5 bases; unmatched bases: 15. CDR1 and CDR2 (germline): SGHTA, FQGTGA. CDR3 length: 17 amino acids. The CDR3 is CASSFIYPTSRLETQYF. For the CDR3, the DNA is TGTGCCAGCAGCTTCATTTACCCGACTAGCCGTTTGGAGACCCAGTACTTC.

The V call is TRBV5-1, the J call TRBJ1-1; 8 nucleotides match TRBD1. Germline V lookup: CDR1 SGHRS, CDR2 YFSETQ. This CDR3 spans 17 amino acids. J gave up 5 bases and V 4 bases, and 16 bases lay outside the gene matches. The CDR3 DNA sequence: TGCGCCAGCAGCCTTCCCGGGACAGGAGGTTTACTGACTGAAGCTTTCTTT. Translating it yields CASSLPGTGGLLTEAFF. The variable domain in full, completed from reference TRBV5-1 and TRBJ1-1, reads KAGVTQTPRYLIKTRGQQVTLSCSPISGHRSVSWYQQTPGQGLQFLFEYFSETQRNKGNFPGRFSGRQFSNSRSEMNVSTLELGDSALYLCASSLPGTGGLLTEAFFGQGTRLTVV.

This sequence joins TRBV3-1 (or the pseudogene TRBV3-2) and TRBJ2-1; D gene ambiguous. CDR1 is LGHDT and CDR2 is YNNKEL in the germline V gene (reference sequence). This CDR3 is built from 13 residues. V was pared by 0 bases and J by 11 bases, with 11 bases between. The CDR3 loop reads CASSQDLILKQFF. CDR3 DNA: TGTGCCAGCAGCCAAGACTTGATACTAAAGCAGTTCTTC.

This clone was seen just once. V and J are TRBV9 and TRBJ1-6; perhaps TRBD1 as D (6 bases). CDR3 size: 13 residues. The germline V gene encodes CDR1 SGDLS and CDR2 YYNGEE. Trimming left V 1 base short and J 12 bases short, with 11 bases between. CDR3 nucleotides: TGTGCCAGCAGCGTACGGGAAGGGGGACCCCTCCACTTT. Translated, it gives CASSVREGGPLHF. The whole variable domain, filled in from reference TRBV9 and TRBJ1-6, reads DSGVTQTPKHLITATGQRVTLRCSPRSGDLSVYWYQQSLDQGLQFLIQYYNGEERAKGNILERFSAQQFPDLHSELNLSSLELGDSALYFCASSVREGGPLHFGNGTRLTVT.

The rearrangement links TRBV28 to TRBJ2-3, with 12 bases aligning to TRBD2. The J segment lost 4 bases and the V segment lost 5 bases, leaving 13 bases of the junction unmatched. CDR1 MDHEN and CDR2 SYDVKM come from the germline V gene. The CDR3 length is 18 residues. As DNA, the CDR3 is TGTGCCAGCAGTAGTTTAGGCCGACTAGCGGGAGCGCCAGATACGCAGTATTTT. Its protein product is CASSSLGRLAGAPDTQYF.

The chain employs TRBV4-2 and TRBJ1-4; unclear D gene. There are 15 residues in the CDR3. The germline V gene encodes CDR1 LGHNA and CDR2 YNFKEQ. Deletions cut 1 base from V and 8 bases from J, with 14 bases between. CDR3 loop: CASSQGGSGREKLFF. The CDR3 nucleotides read TGTGCCAGCAGCCAAGGTGGCTCTGGCCGGGAAAAACTGTTTTTT.